This T cell receptor beta chain is drawn from a study of blood T cell repertoires in COVID-19. Study-level background: Acute-phase and convalescent COVID-19 samples originated in the United States, Italy and Spain. Sample material is recorded as cDNA or gDNA derived from T cells, B-cell-depleted T cells, or PBMCs.

The length of the CDR3 is 14 residues. CDR1 SNHLY and CDR2 FYNNEI come from the germline V gene. V was pared by 3 bases and J by 4 bases, with 12 bases between. Clones were sequenced by immunoSEQ multiplex PCR, and TCRdb holds only the in-frame ones, with some missing. This table holds about 160,000 clones, about 87% found once. Enrollment of patients from Seattle took place during active infection, with longitudinal follow-up. The receptor's source is a man aged 60 to 69 with COVID-19, enrolled during active disease. Sequencing was done on a sample of peripheral blood. This sequence joins TRBV2 and TRBJ1-2; D remains unclear. CDR3 DNA sequence: TGTGCCAGCAGTGACCCTAGCGGAATCTATGGCTACACCTTC. Amino acids: CASSDPSGIYGYTF.